These 27 T cell receptor beta chains share one sample of origin, sequenced in a study of cytomegalovirus exposure and HLA in healthy donors. PCR was performed using 60 Vbeta and 13 Jbeta primers. This table comes from immunoSEQ multiplex PCR, and its TCRdb copy is limited to in-frame clones, with some not included. The table has approximately 210,000 clones, over 60% seen once. Sequencing was performed on PBMCs. Receptors were obtained from a woman aged 25 to 39 in good health and CMV-seropositive.

V usage is TRBV9 and J usage is TRBJ2-3; 14 bases are a match to TRBD2. This CDR3 is 16 amino acids long. In germline, CDR1 is SGDLS, CDR2 YYNGEE. J gave up 3 bases and V 4 bases, and 4 bases lay outside the gene matches. This CDR3 is CASSPGTSGRTDTQYF. CDR3 coding DNA: TGTGCCAGCAGCCCCGGGACTAGCGGGAGAACAGATACGCAGTATTTT.

The V gene is TRBV19, the J gene TRBJ2-5, with 12 nucleotides matching TRBD1. Germline CDR1 LNHDA, CDR2 SQIVND (reference sequence). Losses at the gene ends were 5 bases for V and 4 bases for J; bases not matched to a gene: 5. CDR3 length equals 15 residues. In DNA, the CDR3 is TGTGCCAGTAGTGCCCGGGACAGGGGGCGAGAGACCCAGTACTTC. The encoded protein is CASSARDRGRETQYF.

V usage is TRBV28 and J usage is TRBJ2-1; 9 bases agree with TRBD2. The V gene end was trimmed by 6 bases and the J gene end by 10 bases; junction bases not matched to a gene: 10. CDR3 length: 14 amino acids. CDR1 is MDHEN, CDR2 SYDVKM, per germline. CDR3 protein: CASRNSGLAREQFF. Here the CDR3 DNA reads TGTGCCAGCAGAAACTCGGGACTAGCAAGGGAGCAGTTCTTC.

The CDR3 DNA reads as TGTGCCTGGAGAGGGGGCTTGGGCAATCAGCCCCAGCATTTT. Amino acid sequence: CAWRGGLGNQPQHF. The genes are TRBV30 and TRBJ1-5; 7 nucleotides match TRBD1. V gave up 3 bases and J gave up 2 bases; unmatched junction bases: 4. The length of the CDR3 is 14 residues. Germline V gives CDR1 GTSNPN, CDR2 SVGIG (reference sequence).

V usage is TRBV6-6 and J usage is TRBJ2-7, with 9 bases matching TRBD1. The length of the CDR3 is 16 residues. The germline CDR1 and CDR2 sequences are MNHNY and SVGAGI (reference sequence). The junction had 15 bases not matched to a gene; V was cut back by 6 bases and J by 6 bases. The CDR3: CASRTLTGGSLGEQYF. Written as DNA, the CDR3 is TGTGCCAGCAGAACCCTGACAGGGGGTAGTTTAGGCGAGCAGTACTTC.

The chain couples TRBV7-3 to TRBJ2-2; D is unclear. Germline V lookup: CDR1 SGHTA, CDR2 FQGTGA. CDR3 length equals 12 residues. V was pared by 5 bases and J by 5 bases, with 6 bases between. The chain's CDR3 is CASSPYTGELFF. The CDR3 DNA reads TGTGCCAGCAGCCCCTATACCGGGGAGCTGTTTTTT. The full variable domain, completed using reference TRBV7-3 and TRBJ2-2, is GAGVSQTPSNKVTEKGKYVELRCDPISGHTALYWYRQSLGQGPEFLIYFQGTGAADDSGLPNDRFFAVRPEGSVSTLKIQRTERGDSAVYLCASSPYTGELFFGEGSRLTVL.

The V and J genes are TRBV11-3 and TRBJ2-3; D remains ambiguous. V lost 0 bases and J 8 bases, leaving 6 bases between the germline ends. The germline V gene has CDR1 SGHNT and CDR2 YENEEA. The CDR3 contains 12 residues. As DNA, the CDR3 is TGTGCCAGCAGCTTAGACCGGAGTACGCAGTATTTT. It yields the protein CASSLDRSTQYF. Looking up the rest from reference TRBV11-3 and TRBJ2-3 gives the full variable domain: EAGVVQSPRYKIIEKKQPVAFWCNPISGHNTLYWYLQNLGQGPELLIRYENEEAVDDSQLPKDRFSAERLKGVDSTLKIQPAELGDSAVYLCASSLDRSTQYFGPGTRLTVL.

The rearrangement links TRBV5-1 to TRBJ2-7; D is perhaps TRBD2 (6 bases). CDR3 size: 11 residues. Per germline, CDR1 SGHRS and CDR2 YFSETQ. Trimming left V 4 bases short and J 10 bases short, with 12 bases between. The CDR3 is CASSAGSIQYF. DNA of the CDR3: TGCGCCAGCAGCGCGGGGAGTATTCAGTACTTC.

The chain links TRBV19 to TRBJ1-2; maybe TRBD1 (6 bases). The germline V and J ends were trimmed by 10 bases and 4 bases, with 13 bases remaining between them. Germline CDR1 and CDR2: LNHDA and SQIVND (reference sequence). The CDR3 totals 12 residues. This CDR3 reads CATYRAPYGYTF. CDR3 sequence (DNA): TGTGCCACTTACAGGGCCCCCTATGGCTACACCTTC. The entire variable domain, with the rest obtained from reference TRBV19 and TRBJ1-2, is as follows: DGGITQSPKYLFRKEGQNVTLSCEQNLNHDAMYWYRQDPGQGLRLIYYSQIVNDFQKGDIAEGYSVSREKKESFPLTVTSAQKNPTAFYLCATYRAPYGYTFGSGTRLTVV.

This rearrangement joins TRBV7-3 to TRBJ2-2; 7 bases match TRBD2. Germline CDR1 is SGHTA and CDR2 is FQGTGA. Trimming cost V 2 bases and J 4 bases; bases outside gene matches: 7. The CDR3 runs 16 residues. The CDR3 bases are TGTGCCAGCAGCTTAGGTTCCGGGGGGAGCACCGGGGAGCTGTTTTTT. Protein: CASSLGSGGSTGELFF.

This clone came up a few times. The CDR3 DNA follows: TGTGCCAGCAGCTCATACAGGGAGCCCCAAGAGACCCAGTACTTC. It encodes CASSSYREPQETQYF. V is TRBV5-4 and J is TRBJ2-5; D might be TRBD1 (6 bases). Germline V gene sequence: CDR1 SGHNT, CDR2 YYREEE (reference sequence). With 3 bases removed from V and 1 base from J, the gap between germline ends came to 13 bases. This CDR3 has 15 amino acids.

With respect to this clone: Other nucleotide sequences in the sample specify the same CDR3. This chain uses TRBV6-6 with TRBJ1-1, with D unresolved. V was cut by 2 bases and J by 7 bases, with 8 bases left in between. Germline V CDR1 and CDR2: MNHNY, SVGAGI (reference sequence). The CDR3 extends over 12 amino acids. The CDR3 nucleotides read TGTGCCAGCAGTTACCAGACAAGTGAAGCTTTCTTT. Translating it yields CASSYQTSEAFF.

The CDR3 sequence is CASNVAAPLLVVYEQFF. CDR3 nucleotide sequence: TGTGCCAGCAACGTAGCGGCGCCATTGTTGGTGGTCTATGAGCAGTTCTTC. The V and J genes are TRBV6-4 and TRBJ2-1; a possible D gene is TRBD2 (6 bases). V lost 7 bases and J 8 bases, leaving 27 bases between the germline ends. Germline V gene sequence: CDR1 MRHNA, CDR2 SNTAGT. The CDR3 has 17 amino acids.

This clone was observed a handful of times. The chain carries TRBV12-5 and TRBJ2-3; no firm D call. Germline V CDR1 and CDR2: LGHNT, FRNRAP. Trimming removed 3 bases at V and 2 bases at J, with 12 bases between. The CDR3 loop spans 15 amino acids. CDR3 in DNA: TGTGCTAGTGGTTTTTGGTCTCCACTCACAGATACGCAGTATTTT. Translating it yields CASGFWSPLTDTQYF.

The chain couples TRBV28 to TRBJ1-5, with a weak D call TRBD1 (5 bases). Trimming took off 4 bases at V and 4 bases at J, with 14 bases between the two ends. The CDR3 is 15 amino acids. The germline CDR1 and CDR2 sequences are MDHEN and SYDVKM. For the CDR3, the DNA is TGTGCCAGCAGTTGGGTTGGGGCGGAAAATCAGCCCCAGCATTTT. Translation gives CASSWVGAENQPQHF.

This clone was seen more than once but under ten times. The junction departs from the called germline gene at one end, perhaps through a read error. The V call is TRBV7-7, the J call TRBJ2-5; D perhaps matches TRBD2 (5 bases). CDR1 is SSHAT and CDR2 is FNYEAQ in the germline V gene (reference sequence). The length of the CDR3 is 14 residues. The CDR3 nucleotides read TGTGCTAGCAGCTTAGCGTCTAGATGGGAGACCCAGTACTTC. Translation gives CASSLASRWETQYF.

The chain has TRBV30 and TRBJ1-2; tentatively, D is TRBD1 (6 bases). Trimming shortened V by 3 bases and J by 2 bases, and 16 bases separated the two germline ends. Per the germline V gene, CDR1 is GTSNPN and CDR2 is SVGIG (reference sequence). The CDR3 length is 15 residues. The DNA of the CDR3 is TGTGCCTGGAGGAGAACTCTCACAGGGAACTATGGCTACACCTTC. It codes for CAWRRTLTGNYGYTF.

The table lists this clone with a few counts. Different DNA sequences within this sample yield the same CDR3. The rearrangement links TRBV9 to TRBJ2-1; D perhaps matches TRBD1 (5 bases). V dropped 2 bases and J dropped 2 bases, with 11 bases sitting between them. CDR1 and CDR2 (germline): SGDLS, YYNGEE. CDR3 length: 15 amino acids. This CDR3 is CASSVGTGTYNEQFF. The CDR3, as DNA: TGTGCCAGCAGCGTGGGTACAGGAACCTACAATGAGCAGTTCTTC.

The rearrangement uses TRBV28 and TRBJ1-5; 10 bases are a match to TRBD1. CDR1 is MDHEN and CDR2 is SYDVKM in the germline V gene. CDR3 length: 18 residues. V lost 4 bases, J lost 6 bases, and 15 bases stayed unmatched. The CDR3, as DNA: TGTGCCAGCAGTTCGCGGTTCCATCGGACAGGGGGGACTCAGCCCCAGCATTTT. Protein sequence: CASSSRFHRTGGTQPQHF.

The gene calls are TRBV5-1 and TRBJ2-6; no clear D. Per the germline V gene, CDR1 is SGHRS and CDR2 is YFSETQ. This CDR3 spans 15 amino acids. V was pared by 1 base and J by 1 base, with 6 bases between. The CDR3 DNA sequence: TGCGCCAGCAGCTTGATTCGGTCTGGGGCCAACGTCCTGACTTTC. Its protein product is CASSLIRSGANVLTF.

The DNA for the CDR3 is TGTGCCAGCTCAGCCGCGGGAGGGGCCGGCTACACCTTC. It specifies CASSAAGGAGYTF. V gene TRBV18 combines with J gene TRBJ1-2, with D perhaps TRBD1 (5 bases). Trimming cost V 5 bases and J 8 bases, with 15 bases left between them. From germline, CDR1 is KGHSH and CDR2 LQKENI. The CDR3 runs to 13 residues.

The V gene is TRBV27, the J gene TRBJ1-2, with D possibly being TRBD1 (6 bases). The CDR3 extends over 13 amino acids. The germline V and J ends were trimmed by 5 bases and 8 bases, with 15 bases remaining between them. CDR1 is MNHEY and CDR2 is SMNVEV in the germline V gene (reference sequence). The CDR3 reads CASSPDRLSGYTF. Written as DNA, the CDR3 is TGTGCCAGCAGTCCCGACAGGCTCAGCGGCTACACCTTC.

The rearrangement links TRBV7-7 to TRBJ2-2, with D unresolved. Germline CDR1 reads SSHAT; CDR2 reads FNYEAQ (reference sequence). The CDR3 consists of 14 residues. V gave up 3 bases and J gave up 1 base, with 6 bases separating them. CDR3 amino acids: CASSFRQNTGELFF. The DNA of the CDR3 is TGTGCCAGCAGCTTCCGACAGAACACCGGGGAGCTGTTTTTT.

The DNA for the CDR3 is TGTGCCACTCTTTCTAGCGGGACTAGCACAGATACGCAGTATTTT. This sequence encodes CATLSSGTSTDTQYF. The J gene is TRBJ2-3, the V gene TRBV10-3, with 9 bases lining up with TRBD2. The CDR3 contains 15 residues. Germline CDR1 reads ENHRY; CDR2 reads SYGVKD. Trimming cost V 10 bases and J 0 bases; bases outside gene matches: 8.

The V and J genes are TRBV11-2 and TRBJ2-5; 8 bases align to TRBD2. CDR1 and CDR2 from the germline V gene are SGHAT and FQNNGV. Losses at the gene ends were 3 bases for V and 4 bases for J; bases not matched to a gene: 1. The CDR3 consists of 13 residues. CDR3 sequence reads: CASSFGLAETQYF. In nucleotides, the CDR3 is TGTGCCAGCAGCTTCGGACTAGCAGAGACCCAGTACTTC.

The chain links TRBV2 to TRBJ1-4, with a weak D call TRBD1 (6 bases). Between the trimmed V and J ends, which lost 4 bases and 6 bases, there was a span of 21 bases. The CDR3 runs to 17 residues. Germline loops: CDR1 SNHLY, CDR2 FYNNEI. The CDR3 is CASSGPPGGARDEKLFF. CDR3 DNA: TGTGCCAGCAGTGGGCCCCCCGGGGGGGCGAGGGATGAAAAACTGTTTTTT.

Only one count was recorded for this clone. CDR3 bases: TGTGCCAGTAGTATAATGGCGGCCGGGGACAATGAGCAGTTCTTC. Residues: CASSIMAAGDNEQFF. The chain recombines TRBV19 with TRBJ2-1; D perhaps matches TRBD2 (5 bases). V was pared by 2 bases and J by 5 bases, with 13 bases between. Germline V gene sequence: CDR1 LNHDA, CDR2 SQIVND (reference sequence). This CDR3 has 15 residues.